This T cell receptor beta chain originates from a study of cytomegalovirus exposure and HLA in healthy donors. General study points: The authors enumerated under 200 TCR beta chains as linked to cytomegalovirus. More clonal expansion characterized HLA-associated TCR beta chains than equally common others in a later analysis. In a later analysis, V- and J-gene trimming of beta chains associated with a DCLRE1C missense variant, replicated independently.

Primers: 60 Vbeta forward and 13 Jbeta reverse. Assay used: immunoSEQ multiplex PCR; TCRdb lists only in-frame clones, some missing. In the table there are around 200,000 clones, about 69% of which are singletons. The germline V gene encodes CDR1 MDHEN and CDR2 SYDVKM. The CDR3 is 12 residues long. Trimming took off 5 bases at V and 9 bases at J, with 11 bases between the two ends. For this clone: The antigen remains unidentified.

The source of this sequence is a male donor in good health and CMV-seronegative. The rearrangement uses TRBV28 and TRBJ1-5; no clear D gene. The sample consisted of PBMCs. DNA for the CDR3: TGTGCCAGCAGTCCCCTAAGCCCGCCCCAGCATTTT. This sequence encodes CASSPLSPPQHF.